The clone carrying this T cell receptor (beta chain) was counted at least ten times. The sample belongs to a study of identical twins. TCRdb re-analysed the 5' RACE reads in MiXCR, keeping a single row per CDR3 protein. The top ten clones hold more than 14% of a sample with over 200,000 distinct CDR3 sequences, 5% to 7% of them seen once. Germline V CDR1 and CDR2: LGHDT, YNNKEL (reference sequence). V was pared by 1 base and J by 3 bases, with 10 bases between. There are 14 residues in the CDR3. These same records also appear under a second study, on T cells expressing NK-cell markers.

This clonotype was sampled from a woman between 18 and 29 years old in good health. The sample comprised CD8+ T cells sorted from blood. V is TRBV3-1 and J is TRBJ2-7; possible D gene TRBD2, 5 bases. CDR3 amino acids: CASSQAERDYEQYF. The CDR3 region has the DNA TGTGCCAGCAGCCAAGCCGAGAGGGACTACGAGCAGTACTTC.